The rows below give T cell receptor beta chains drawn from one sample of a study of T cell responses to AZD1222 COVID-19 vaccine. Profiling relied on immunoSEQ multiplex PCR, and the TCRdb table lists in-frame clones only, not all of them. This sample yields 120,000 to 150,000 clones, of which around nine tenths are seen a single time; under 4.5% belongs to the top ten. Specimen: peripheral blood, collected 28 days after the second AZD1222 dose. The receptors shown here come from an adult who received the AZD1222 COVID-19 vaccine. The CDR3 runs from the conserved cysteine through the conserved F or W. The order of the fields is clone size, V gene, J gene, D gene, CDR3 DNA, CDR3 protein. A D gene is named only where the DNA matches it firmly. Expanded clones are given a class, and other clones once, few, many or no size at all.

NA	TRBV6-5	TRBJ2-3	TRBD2	TGTGCCAGCAGTTCAGGGAGAGCGGGAGGGCCAGATACGCAGTATTTT	CASSSGRAGGPDTQYF
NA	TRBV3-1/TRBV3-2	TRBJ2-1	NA	TGTGCCAGCAGCCAAGAACGGGGGTGGAACGAGCAGTTCTTC	CASSQERGWNEQFF
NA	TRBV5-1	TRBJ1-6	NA	TGCGCCAGCAGCTTGGCCGGCAGCAATTCACCCCTCCACTTT	CASSLAGSNSPLHF
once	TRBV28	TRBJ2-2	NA	TGTGCCAGCAGTACGGGGGCGAACACCGGGGAGCTGTTTTTT	CASSTGANTGELFF
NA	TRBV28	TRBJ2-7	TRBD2	TGTGCCAGCAGTTACGGGACTAACTCCTACGAGCAGTACTTC	CASSYGTNSYEQYF
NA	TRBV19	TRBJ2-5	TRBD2	TGTGCCAGTAGTAAGGGACTAGCGGAAATACAAGAGACCCAGTACTTC	CASSKGLAEIQETQYF
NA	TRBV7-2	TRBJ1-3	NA	TGTGCCAGCAGCTTAGCCCGGGGCAGCCCAGCGCCCCCAAACACCATATATTTT	CASSLARGSPAPPNTIYF
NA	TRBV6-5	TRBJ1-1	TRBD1	TGTGCCAGTACGGCCTCGGGACAGGAGAACACTGAAGCTTTCTTT	CASTASGQENTEAFF
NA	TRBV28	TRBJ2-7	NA	TGTGCCAGCAGCACCGTGAGGCGGGAGCAGTACTTC	CASSTVRREQYF
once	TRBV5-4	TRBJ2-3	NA	TGTGCCAGCAGCTTGGTGGACCGTTTCACAGATACGCAGTATTTT	CASSLVDRFTDTQYF
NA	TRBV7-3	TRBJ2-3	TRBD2	TGTGCCAGCAGCTTGAGACTAGCGTTGCCAGATACGCAGTATTTT	CASSLRLALPDTQYF
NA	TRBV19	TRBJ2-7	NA	TGTGCCAGTAGTCCGGACTACCTTGAGTACGAGCAGTACTTC	CASSPDYLEYEQYF
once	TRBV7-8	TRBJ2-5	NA	TGTGCCAGCAGCTTAGAGCGAAGGGAGACCCAGTACTTC	CASSLERRETQYF
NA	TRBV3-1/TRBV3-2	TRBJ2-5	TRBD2	TGTGCCAGCAGCCGGCTAGCGGGGGTCCCAGAGACCCAGTACTTC	CASSRLAGVPETQYF
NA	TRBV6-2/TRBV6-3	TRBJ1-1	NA	TGTGCCAGCAGTTCTCTTGGGGAGGGCACTGAAGCTTTCTTT	CASSSLGEGTEAFF
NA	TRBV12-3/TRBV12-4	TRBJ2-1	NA	TGTGCCAGCGTCACCCGGGCGGTCGGGGAGCAGTTCTTC	CASVTRAVGEQFF
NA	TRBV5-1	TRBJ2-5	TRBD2	TGCGCCAGCAGCCCGAGCTCGGGAGGGTGGGAAGAGACCCAGTACTTC	CASSPSSGGWEETQYF
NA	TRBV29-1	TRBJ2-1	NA	TGCAGCGTTGGACTCTCGACCTACAATGAGCAGTTCTTC	CSVGLSTYNEQFF
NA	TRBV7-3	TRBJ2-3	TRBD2	TGTGCCAGCAGCTTAAGTCTAGCGGGGGCAGATACGCAGTATTTT	CASSLSLAGADTQYF
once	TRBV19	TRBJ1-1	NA	TGTGCCAGTAGCGGACAGACCTACACTGAAGCTTTCTTT	CASSGQTYTEAFF
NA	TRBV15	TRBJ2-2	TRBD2	TGTGCCACTGAATCTAGCGGGAGGGCCGTCACCGGGGAGCTGTTTTTT	CATESSGRAVTGELFF
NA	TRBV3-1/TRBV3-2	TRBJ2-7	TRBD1	TGTGCCAGCAGCCTCCCGGGACAGGGAATCTACGAGCAGTACTTC	CASSLPGQGIYEQYF
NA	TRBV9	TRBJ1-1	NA	TGTGCCAGCAGCGTAGCTTCGGCTAGGGCGCAGGCTGAAGCTTTCTTT	CASSVASARAQAEAFF
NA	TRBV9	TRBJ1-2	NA	TGTGCCAGCAGCGTTTCACAGGGCGGCTACACCTTC	CASSVSQGGYTF
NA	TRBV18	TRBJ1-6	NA	TGTGCCAGCTGGGACGGAAATTCACCCCTCCACTTT	CASWDGNSPLHF
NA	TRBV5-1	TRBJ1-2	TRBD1	TGCGCCAGCAGCTTCGGACAGGGCTTGAATGGCTACACCTTC	CASSFGQGLNGYTF
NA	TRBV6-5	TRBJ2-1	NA	TGTGCCAGCAGTTACTCGAATGAGCAGTTCTTC	CASSYSNEQFF
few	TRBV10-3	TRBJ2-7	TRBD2	TGTGCCATCAGTGGGGGACTAGCGGGAGCCGAGCAGTACTTC	CAISGGLAGAEQYF
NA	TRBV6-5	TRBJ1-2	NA	TGTGCCAGCAGTTACTCGGCAGCGACTTATGGCTACACCTTC	CASSYSAATYGYTF
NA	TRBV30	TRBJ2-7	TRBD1	TGTGCCATTTCGCGGGACAGGGTTTACGAGCAGTACTTC	CAISRDRVYEQYF
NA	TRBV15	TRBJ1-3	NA	TGTGCCACCAGCAGACACTCGAGCTCTGGAAACACCATATATTTT	CATSRHSSSGNTIYF
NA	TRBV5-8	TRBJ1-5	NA	TGTGCCAGCAGCCACCGGACTGATATATGGGGGGGCAATCAGCCCCAGCATTTT	CASSHRTDIWGGNQPQHF
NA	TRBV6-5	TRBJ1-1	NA	TGTGCCAGCACGCGACGGTGGAACACTGAAGCTTTCTTT	CASTRRWNTEAFF
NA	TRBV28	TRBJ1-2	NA	TGTGCCAGCAGTTTTCTGGGCCCGGGTGGCTACACCTTC	CASSFLGPGGYTF
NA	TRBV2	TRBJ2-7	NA	TGTGCCAGCCGGGCAGGAGCCTCGGGTTGGACCTACGAGCAGTACTTC	CASRAGASGWTYEQYF
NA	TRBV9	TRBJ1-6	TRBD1	TGTGCCAGCAGCACCCGACAGGGAATTAATTCACCCCTCCACTTT	CASSTRQGINSPLHF
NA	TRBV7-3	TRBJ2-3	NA	TGTGCCAGCAGCTTAACTGTGCAGGGAGGACCTAACACAGATACGCAGTATTTT	CASSLTVQGGPNTDTQYF
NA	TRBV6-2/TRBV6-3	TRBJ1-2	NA	TGTGCCAGCAGTTCCTCTCTATTCCTCGGTGGTGGCTACACCTTC	CASSSSLFLGGGYTF
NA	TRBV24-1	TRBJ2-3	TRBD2	TGTGCCACCAGCCGAACTGGACTAGCGGGAGCATCAGATACGCAGTATTTT	CATSRTGLAGASDTQYF
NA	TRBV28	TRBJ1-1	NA	TGTGCCAGCACCCTTGCGTGGAACACTGAAGCTTTCTTT	CASTLAWNTEAFF
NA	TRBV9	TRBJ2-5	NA	TGTGCCAGCAGCCCAGACTACAGTTGGGAGACCCAGTACTTC	CASSPDYSWETQYF
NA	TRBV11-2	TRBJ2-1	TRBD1	TGTGCCAGCAGCTTAGAACAGGGGGCCAGCAATGAGCAGTTCTTC	CASSLEQGASNEQFF
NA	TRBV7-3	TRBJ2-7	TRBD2	TGTGCCAGCAGCTTTACGGGGGGGCCCTACGAGCAGTACTTC	CASSFTGGPYEQYF
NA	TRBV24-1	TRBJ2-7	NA	TGTGCCACCAGTGATTCCTTACGCGGTTCTTCCTACGAGCAGTACTTC	CATSDSLRGSSYEQYF
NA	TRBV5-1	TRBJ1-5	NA	TGCGCCAGCAGCCCCGGGGAGCCCGCCAATCAGCCCCAGCATTTT	CASSPGEPANQPQHF
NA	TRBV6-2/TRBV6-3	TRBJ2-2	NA	TGTGCCAGCAGTTATGGGACGTCGAACACCGGGGAGCTGTTTTTT	CASSYGTSNTGELFF
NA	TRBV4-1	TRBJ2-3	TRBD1	TGCGCCAGCAGCCACTTGGGACAGGTTACTAGCACAGATACGCAGTATTTT	CASSHLGQVTSTDTQYF
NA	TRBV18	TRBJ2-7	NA	TGTGCCAGCTCACCACCCGGCAGTAGGTCCTACGAGCAGTACTTC	CASSPPGSRSYEQYF
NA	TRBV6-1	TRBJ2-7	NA	TGTGCCAGCAGTGAAAGCGCGTGGACTTCGGCCTACGAGCAGTACTTC	CASSESAWTSAYEQYF
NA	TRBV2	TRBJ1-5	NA	TGTGCCAGCAGTGACAGAAATCAGCCCCAGCATTTT	CASSDRNQPQHF
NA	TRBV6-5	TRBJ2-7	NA	TGTGCCAGCAGTTACAATCGGGCAAACGAGCAGTACTTC	CASSYNRANEQYF
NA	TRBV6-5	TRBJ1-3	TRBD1	TGTGCCAGCAGTTACGCATCAGGGGGCACCATATATTTT	CASSYASGGTIYF
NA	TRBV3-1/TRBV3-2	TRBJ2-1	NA	TGTGCCAGCAGCCCTACCTGGGACAATGAGCAGTTCTTC	CASSPTWDNEQFF